This T cell receptor (beta chain) was obtained from a study of cytomegalovirus exposure and HLA in healthy donors. With regard to this clone: Its antigen is unknown.

Germline V gene lookup returns CDR1 LGHNA and CDR2 YNFKEQ. Trimming left V 2 bases short and J 4 bases short, with 20 bases between. There are 17 residues in the CDR3. The study ran its PCR with 60 Vbeta and 13 Jbeta primers. Sequencing used immunoSEQ multiplex PCR; TCRdb keeps in-frame clones, though not all of them. The repertoire has about 150,000 clones, 75% to 90% of them found once; the top ten carry roughly 1.5%. General study results and limits: While the bulk of TCR sequences proved rare, some public TCRs turned up in many donors. Most of the CMV-associated TCR beta chains (in a later analysis) appeared to be HLA-restricted. Association of a missense DCLRE1C variant with TCR beta V- and J-gene trimming was reported in a later analysis. The authors judged a highly shared variant cluster likely a sequencing artifact.

Sequencing was done on a sample of PBMCs. This TCR came from a woman aged 18-29 years in good health and CMV-seronegative. The rearrangement uses TRBV4-2 and TRBJ1-1, with no clear D. The CDR3 coding sequence is TGTGCCAGCAGCCAATTGTCGGGCTGGGGAGCAGGCACTGAAGCTTTCTTT. Protein: CASSQLSGWGAGTEAFF.